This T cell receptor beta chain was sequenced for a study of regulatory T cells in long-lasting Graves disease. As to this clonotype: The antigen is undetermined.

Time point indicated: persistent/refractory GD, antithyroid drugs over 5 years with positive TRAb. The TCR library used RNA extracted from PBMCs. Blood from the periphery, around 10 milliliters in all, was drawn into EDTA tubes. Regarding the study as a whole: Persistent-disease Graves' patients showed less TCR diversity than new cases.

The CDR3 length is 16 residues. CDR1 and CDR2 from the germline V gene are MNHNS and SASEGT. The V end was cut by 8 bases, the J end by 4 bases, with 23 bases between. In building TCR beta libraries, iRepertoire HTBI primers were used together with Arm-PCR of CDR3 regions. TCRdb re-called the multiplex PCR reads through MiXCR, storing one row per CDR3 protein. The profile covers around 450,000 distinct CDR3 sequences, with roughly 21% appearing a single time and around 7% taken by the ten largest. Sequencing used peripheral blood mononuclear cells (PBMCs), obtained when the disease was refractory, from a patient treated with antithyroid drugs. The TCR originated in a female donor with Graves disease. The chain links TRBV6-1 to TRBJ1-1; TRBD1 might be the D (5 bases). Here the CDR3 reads CASSPPGAGRGTEAFF. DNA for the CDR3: TGTGCCAGCTCGCCACCCGGGGCCGGACGTGGCACTGAAGCTTTCTTT.